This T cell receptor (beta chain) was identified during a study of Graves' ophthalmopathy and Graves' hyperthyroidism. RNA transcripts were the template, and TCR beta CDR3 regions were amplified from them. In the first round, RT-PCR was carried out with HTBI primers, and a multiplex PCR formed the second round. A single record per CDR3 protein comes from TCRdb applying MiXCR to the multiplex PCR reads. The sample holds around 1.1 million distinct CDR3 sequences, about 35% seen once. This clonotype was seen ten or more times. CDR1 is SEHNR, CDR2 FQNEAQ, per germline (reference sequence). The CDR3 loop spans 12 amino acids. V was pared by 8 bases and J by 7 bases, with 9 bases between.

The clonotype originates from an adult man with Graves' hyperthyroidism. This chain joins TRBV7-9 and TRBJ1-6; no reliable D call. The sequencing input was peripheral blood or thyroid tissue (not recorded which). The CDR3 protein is CASADLNSPLHF. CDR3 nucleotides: TGTGCCAGCGCAGATTTGAATTCACCCCTCCACTTT.